These T cell receptor beta chains were read from a single sample in a study of regulatory T cells in long-lasting Graves disease. One entry per CDR3 protein results from TCRdb running MiXCR on the multiplex PCR reads. This table has under 250,000 distinct CDR3 sequences, 15% to 20% appearing once. In addition, the sample was reused for a study of T cells in Graves' hyperthyroidism and ophthalmopathy.

Sequencing was performed on peripheral blood mononuclear cells (PBMCs), taken at new diagnosis, from a patient treated with antithyroid drugs. The receptor set was obtained from a woman aged 25 to 39 with Graves disease. Each CDR3 is given with its conserved first and last residue. Clone size is shown for a subset of rows, as once, few, many or a class of expanded clone.

CDR3 protein	clone size	J gene	V gene
CASRRDIPYEQYF	NA	TRBJ2-7	TRBV12-3/TRBV12-4
CAISFKGNTEAFF	many	TRBJ1-1	TRBV10-3
CASGYSGADYGYTF	few	TRBJ1-2	TRBV9
CASSEGVSNQPQHF	many	TRBJ1-5	TRBV2
CATSRDRVRETQYF	NA	TRBJ2-5	TRBV15
CASSMSILGRTRSNNEQFF	NA	TRBJ2-1	TRBV19
CASTHRRTNEKLFF	many	TRBJ1-4	TRBV5-6
CASSERTSGSYEQYF	NA	TRBJ2-7	TRBV2
CASSRTGEGPNQPQHF	many	TRBJ1-5	TRBV13
CATSDVDRGYSGRATQYF	many	TRBJ2-5	TRBV24-1
CASSGDRWTEAFF	few	TRBJ1-1	TRBV19
CARSRGDSGNTIYF	many	TRBJ1-3	TRBV2
CASSGALGEKLFF	many	TRBJ1-4	TRBV27
CASRPRREGRDEQFF	many	TRBJ2-1	TRBV13
CASSLHSGRAIEQYF	many	TRBJ2-7	TRBV7-9
CSARSTGPDYEQYF	NA	TRBJ2-7	TRBV20-1
CASSPRDRVMDTGELFF	NA	TRBJ2-2	TRBV18
CSANGGTSGRTDTQYF	many	TRBJ2-3	TRBV20-1
CASRAYVQGSTTF	many	TRBJ1-2	TRBV6-2/TRBV6-3
CASSLAGTSGTYNEQFF	many	TRBJ2-1	TRBV5-1
CASSSPGVFDEQYF	NA	TRBJ2-7	TRBV27
CASSSGQGDSGNTIYF	many	TRBJ1-3	TRBV19
CASSMGQEIGGYTF	many	TRBJ1-2	TRBV19
CASSLTGFSGNTIYF	many	TRBJ1-3	TRBV11-3
CATSRDKGGTWGYTF	many	TRBJ1-2	TRBV15
CAWSVNTDTQYF	many	TRBJ2-3	TRBV30
CASSASGSQFF	few	TRBJ2-1	TRBV7-9
CAWRPGTVEQFF	NA	TRBJ2-1	TRBV30
CASSAGTSQTYEQYF	many	TRBJ2-7	TRBV19
CASSTGVTNEKLFF	many	TRBJ1-4	TRBV2
CASRPSLAGVETQYF	many	TRBJ2-5	TRBV7-9
CASSLNIYGYTF	many	TRBJ1-2	TRBV28
CASSEAVLTNEQFF	many	TRBJ2-1	TRBV6-1
CASALGAGPKRETQYF	many	TRBJ2-5	TRBV12-5
CASSSRVGTSNTGELFF	many	TRBJ2-2	TRBV5-1
CASSQVRDRVNEQFF	few	TRBJ2-1	TRBV14
CASSLDGEQYF	many	TRBJ2-7	TRBV5-1
CASKLRGGNEKLFF	many	TRBJ1-4	TRBV3-1
CASSTATGTGELFF	NA	TRBJ2-2	TRBV5-5
CASSFPEGRDNEQFF	many	TRBJ2-1	TRBV28
CASRETQYF	NA	TRBJ2-5	TRBV9
CAWSVPGGGPGAFF	many	TRBJ1-1	TRBV30
CAWSITQTGRGYTF	many	TRBJ1-2	TRBV30
CSAREGQGQETQYF	many	TRBJ2-5	TRBV20-1
CASSLIVVGGMNTEAFF	many	TRBJ1-1	TRBV5-8
CASKSVQSSTDTQYF	many	TRBJ2-3	TRBV12-3/TRBV12-4
CSAPRLAGGLVSTDTQYF	many	TRBJ2-3	TRBV20-1
CASSSRGQNTGELFF	NA	TRBJ2-2	TRBV11-2
CATSDFYRTSGRRNEQFF	many	NA	TRBV24-1
CASSAHGAGVGDTQYF	few	TRBJ2-3	TRBV28
CASSLRQGASEAFF	many	TRBJ1-1	TRBV12-3/TRBV12-4
CASSLSAGVEQYF	NA	TRBJ2-7	TRBV7-9
CASSVQRAGELFF	many	TRBJ2-2	TRBV2
CASADRPNEKLFF	many	TRBJ1-4	TRBV6-4
CASSQEIVGQGRVDTQYF	NA	TRBJ2-3	TRBV4-2
CASKSLGQPQHF	NA	TRBJ1-5	TRBV19
CASASQRGHLLDEQYF	many	TRBJ2-7	TRBV12-5
CASTGGSAGVLNTEAFF	many	TRBJ1-1	TRBV11-2
CASSRNQGNTEAFF	many	TRBJ1-1	TRBV3-1